These 27 T cell receptor beta chains came from one sample sequenced in a study of blood T cell repertoires in COVID-19. The method was immunoSEQ multiplex PCR; TCRdb's version includes in-frame clones alone and lacks a portion of them. The table lists tens of thousands of clones, approximately 90% of them singletons. Sequencing was carried out using peripheral blood. The receptors shown here come from a woman older than 75 with active COVID-19.

The V call is TRBV5-4, the J call TRBJ2-7; the match to TRBD1 covers 7 bases. With V trimmed by 4 bases and J by 4 bases, 2 bases remained unmatched. Germline V gene sequence: CDR1 SGHNT, CDR2 YYREEE (reference sequence). CDR3 length: 12 amino acids. For the CDR3, the DNA is TGTGCCAGCAGCGCGGACAGGTACGAGCAGTACTTC. Translating it yields CASSADRYEQYF.

The rearrangement joins TRBV19 to TRBJ2-1; the match to TRBD2 covers 7 bases. The V gene's germline CDR1 is LNHDA and CDR2 SQIVND (reference sequence). The CDR3 has 14 amino acids. The V and J ends lost 6 bases and 7 bases, in that order; junction bases with no gene match: 9. The CDR3 DNA reads TGTGCCAGTAGACTAGCGCGCACTACGAATGAGCAGTTCTTC. It yields the protein CASRLARTTNEQFF.

The rearrangement uses TRBV19 and TRBJ1-2; D gene ambiguous. Germline assignment: CDR1 LNHDA and CDR2 SQIVND (reference sequence). Trimming cost V 3 bases and J 3 bases, with 17 bases left between them. The CDR3 contains 16 residues. The CDR3, as DNA: TGTGCCAGTAGTATTCTCCCCGGTTCGAGGGACTATGGCTACACCTTC. Its translation is CASSILPGSRDYGYTF.

This clone was found a few times. V gene TRBV6-2 or TRBV6-3 combines with J gene TRBJ1-1, with a weak D call TRBD1 (6 bases). Germline V gene data show CDR1 as MNHEY and CDR2 as SVGEGT. There are 15 residues in the CDR3. The V end lost 1 base, the J end lost 5 bases, and 14 bases lay between the germline ends. This CDR3 reads CASSYWGPLGTEAFF. CDR3 DNA sequence: TGTGCCAGCAGTTACTGGGGGCCCCTAGGAACTGAAGCTTTCTTT.

The V gene is TRBV7-2, the J gene TRBJ2-7; 10 positions match TRBD2. Germline V gene sequence: CDR1 SGHTA, CDR2 FQGNSA. This CDR3 has 15 amino acids. Trimming cost V 5 bases and J 1 base; bases outside gene matches: 5. For the CDR3, the DNA is TGTGCCAGCAGCGCGACTAGCGGGCGATCCTACGAGCAGTACTTC. Residues: CASSATSGRSYEQYF.

The chain employs TRBV9 and TRBJ2-5; TRBD2 agrees at 7 bases. With 6 bases clipped from V and 5 bases from J, the junction kept 13 bases outside the gene matches. The CDR3 has 15 amino acids. Germline CDR1 reads SGDLS; CDR2 reads YYNGEE. CDR3 bases: TGTGCCAGCACGAAAGGCGGGAGAGTAACGGAGACCCAGTACTTC. This translates into CASTKGGRVTETQYF.

V usage is TRBV29-1 and J usage is TRBJ2-1; 8 positions match TRBD2. The CDR3 has 16 residues. Trimming removed 7 bases from V and 5 bases from J; junction bases left unmatched: 16. The germline CDR1 and CDR2 sequences are SQVTM and ANQGSEA. DNA of the CDR3: TGCAGCGCCCCGATAGCGGGACCGTTTCCTAACAATGAGCAGTTCTTC. It specifies CSAPIAGPFPNNEQFF.

This clone is a singleton in its sample. J is TRBJ2-5 and V is TRBV7-2, with D unresolved. Trimming removed 0 bases at V and 4 bases at J, with 12 bases between. Germline CDR1 is SGHTA and CDR2 is FQGNSA. The CDR3 runs 15 residues. In nucleotides, the CDR3 is TGTGCCAGCAGCTTAGCTGGCGGTTTTGGAGAGACCCAGTACTTC. It codes for CASSLAGGFGETQYF.

The chain carries TRBV6-5 and TRBJ2-7; 11 nucleotides line up with TRBD1. The V gene's germline CDR1 is MNHEY and CDR2 SVGAGI. The CDR3 totals 14 residues. V was pared by 6 bases and J by 5 bases, with 6 bases of the junction left unmatched. This CDR3 reads CASSRTGGADEQYF. The CDR3 region has the DNA TGTGCCAGCAGCCGGACAGGGGGCGCGGACGAGCAGTACTTC.

The chain joins TRBV3-1 (or the pseudogene TRBV3-2) to TRBJ2-1; TRBD2 matches at 7 bases. The CDR3 length is 15 residues. V dropped 5 bases and J dropped 2; count of bases not matched to a gene: 6. Germline V gene lookup returns CDR1 LGHDT and CDR2 YNNKEL (reference sequence). The CDR3 reads CASSISGTTYNEQFF. The CDR3 coding sequence is TGTGCCAGCAGCATAAGCGGGACTACCTACAATGAGCAGTTCTTC.

The chain carries TRBV2 and TRBJ1-4, with 9 nucleotides matching TRBD1. The CDR3 is made up of 14 amino acids. Losses at the gene ends were 6 bases for V and 8 bases for J; bases not matched to a gene: 7. Germline assignment: CDR1 SNHLY and CDR2 FYNNEI. Here the CDR3 DNA reads TGTGCCAGCAGCCGGGGACAGGGTGGGGAAAAACTGTTTTTT. The encoded protein is CASSRGQGGEKLFF.

The chain has TRBV12-3 or TRBV12-4 and TRBJ2-2; a possible D gene is TRBD1 (6 bases). V was cut by 6 bases and J by 7 bases, with 12 bases left in between. The CDR3 has 13 amino acids. The CDR3 loop is CASSLNRVGELFF. CDR3 in DNA: TGTGCCAGCAGCCTTAACAGGGTCGGGGAGCTGTTTTTT.

The chain recombines TRBV15 with TRBJ2-3; 7 bases map to TRBD2. The J segment lost 1 base and the V segment lost 3 bases, leaving 4 bases of the junction unmatched. The CDR3 sequence is 15 residues long. In germline, CDR1 is LNHNV, CDR2 YYDKDF (reference sequence). The CDR3: CATSRSTSGTDTQYF. The CDR3 DNA sequence: TGTGCCACCAGCAGGTCAACTAGCGGCACAGATACGCAGTATTTT.

The V and J genes are TRBV11-1 and TRBJ2-7; TRBD1 agrees at 9 bases. Germline values: CDR1 SGHAT, CDR2 FQDESV (reference sequence). The CDR3 runs 16 residues. Germline trimming cut 0 bases from V and 4 bases from J; bases unmatched to any gene: 7. CDR3 protein: CASSLAVGQGLYEQYF. In nucleotides, the CDR3 is TGTGCCAGCAGCTTAGCAGTCGGACAGGGGCTATACGAGCAGTACTTC.

The genes are TRBV27 and TRBJ1-2; TRBD1 is a possible D gene (6 bases). CDR1 is MNHEY, CDR2 SMNVEV, per germline (reference sequence). CDR3 length: 13 residues. V was clipped by 2 bases and J by 7 bases, with 11 bases between them. The CDR3 DNA reads as TGTGCCAGCAGTTTACAAGGGGGAGCTGGCTACACCTTC. Its protein product is CASSLQGGAGYTF.

The rearrangement links TRBV7-9 to TRBJ2-5; D may be TRBD2 (6 bases). V was shortened by 2 bases and J by 2 bases, with 9 bases between the two germline ends. This CDR3 has 14 amino acids. Germline V gene lookup returns CDR1 SEHNR and CDR2 FQNEAQ (reference sequence). In nucleotides, the CDR3 is TGTGCCAGCAGCTTATTTAGCGGTCAAGAGACCCAGTACTTC. Translation: CASSLFSGQETQYF.

This chain links TRBV28 with TRBJ1-6; D is perhaps TRBD1 (5 bases). V was clipped by 7 bases and J by 9 bases, with 16 bases between them. The CDR3 is made up of 14 amino acids. The germline V gene has CDR1 MDHEN and CDR2 SYDVKM. CDR3 in DNA: TGTGCCAGCAACAACGACTCAGGGTTTTCACCCCTCCACTTT. Translated, it gives CASNNDSGFSPLHF. The variable domain in full, completed from reference TRBV28 and TRBJ1-6, reads DVKVTQSSRYLVKRTGEKVFLECVQDMDHENMFWYRQDPGLGLRLIYFSYDVKMKEKGDIPEGYSVSREKKERFSLILESASTNQTSMYLCASNNDSGFSPLHFGNGTRLTVT.

Only a few counts were recorded for this clone. The V gene is TRBV2, the J gene TRBJ1-2, with D possibly TRBD1 on 6 matching bases. Germline loops: CDR1 SNHLY, CDR2 FYNNEI. The CDR3 contains 15 residues. Trimming pared 3 bases from V and 6 bases from J, leaving 17 bases between. DNA for the CDR3: TGTGCCAGCAGTGAGGCAGGGGTCCCGCCGGATGGCTACACCTTC. This codes for CASSEAGVPPDGYTF.

The V gene is TRBV5-1, the J gene TRBJ1-2, with D uncertain. The CDR3 length is 15 residues. With 2 bases removed from V and 5 bases from J, the gap between germline ends came to 16 bases. The germline V gene encodes CDR1 SGHRS and CDR2 YFSETQ. The CDR3 reads CASSFAGNERYGYTF. CDR3 nucleotide sequence: TGCGCCAGCAGCTTCGCTGGAAACGAGAGGTATGGCTACACCTTC.

The chain uses TRBV15 and TRBJ1-2; TRBD1 aligns across 9 bases. This CDR3 has 14 amino acids. Germline lookup yields CDR1 LNHNV and CDR2 YYDKDF (reference sequence). V was clipped by 7 bases and J by 4 bases; unmatched bases: 7. DNA of the CDR3: TGTGCCACCACCCGGGACAGGGAATTCTATGGCTACACCTTC. Protein sequence: CATTRDREFYGYTF.

The chain recombines TRBV20-1 with TRBJ2-7; the D gene is possibly TRBD2 (5 bases). There are 13 residues in the CDR3. The V end lost 3 bases, the J end lost 7 bases, and 16 bases lay between the germline ends. CDR1 DFQATT and CDR2 SNEGSKA come from the germline V gene (reference sequence). CDR3 DNA: TGCAGTGCTAGTCAGCGACACCGGGGTGAGCAGTACTTC. Translation gives CSASQRHRGEQYF.

This chain joins TRBV5-1 and TRBJ2-7; maybe TRBD2 (6 bases). The germline V and J ends were trimmed by 4 bases and 3 bases, with 20 bases remaining between them. Looked up from germline, CDR1 is SGHRS and CDR2 is YFSETQ. CDR3 length: 16 residues. The CDR3 spells CASSPSSTGLLYEQYF. The DNA of the CDR3 is TGCGCCAGCAGCCCCTCGTCGACCGGACTACTCTACGAGCAGTACTTC.

CDR3 sequence (DNA): TGTGCCAGCACCCGGGGGGGTAGAGGGGACTCTGAAGCTTTCTTT. It codes for CASTRGGRGDSEAFF. V and J are TRBV6-5 and TRBJ1-1; perhaps TRBD1 as D (5 bases). The germline gives CDR1 MNHEY, CDR2 SVGAGI. Trimming took 7 bases from V and 6 from J, leaving 21 bases between them. The CDR3 has 15 amino acids.

This chain joins TRBV20-1 and TRBJ2-3; 15 bases align to TRBD2. Germline values: CDR1 DFQATT, CDR2 SNEGSKA (reference sequence). The CDR3 totals 18 residues. The junction had 8 bases not matched to a gene; V was cut back by 3 bases and J by 1 base. The CDR3 DNA reads TGCAGTGCTAGTCCGGGACTAGCGGGAGGAGGTGGCACAGATACGCAGTATTTT. Translation gives CSASPGLAGGGGTDTQYF.

This clone was detected once. V is TRBV24-1 and J is TRBJ2-1; D perhaps matches TRBD1 (6 bases). Germline values: CDR1 KGHDR, CDR2 SFDVKD. The CDR3 sequence is 13 residues long. V dropped 6 bases and J dropped 4 bases, with 9 bases sitting between them. For the CDR3, the DNA is TGTGCCACCAGTCCACAGGGTTACAATGAGCAGTTCTTC. It codes for CATSPQGYNEQFF.

The chain joins TRBV28 to TRBJ2-7; 8 bases match TRBD1. Unmatched junction bases numbered 5, after V lost 4 bases and J lost 3 bases. Germline V gives CDR1 MDHEN, CDR2 SYDVKM. The length of the CDR3 is 14 residues. CDR3 nucleotides: TGTGCCAGCAGTTCCTCGGACAGGGTCTACGAGCAGTACTTC. Its protein product is CASSSSDRVYEQYF.

V gene TRBV4-2 combines with J gene TRBJ2-1, with 13 bases lining up with TRBD2. Germline V lookup: CDR1 LGHNA, CDR2 YNFKEQ. The J segment lost 0 bases and the V segment lost 3 bases, leaving 11 bases of the junction unmatched. The CDR3 covers 20 residues. The CDR3 sequence is CASSQSPGTSGASSYNEQFF. The CDR3 bases are TGTGCCAGCAGCCAGTCCCCCGGGACTAGCGGGGCGAGCTCCTACAATGAGCAGTTCTTC.